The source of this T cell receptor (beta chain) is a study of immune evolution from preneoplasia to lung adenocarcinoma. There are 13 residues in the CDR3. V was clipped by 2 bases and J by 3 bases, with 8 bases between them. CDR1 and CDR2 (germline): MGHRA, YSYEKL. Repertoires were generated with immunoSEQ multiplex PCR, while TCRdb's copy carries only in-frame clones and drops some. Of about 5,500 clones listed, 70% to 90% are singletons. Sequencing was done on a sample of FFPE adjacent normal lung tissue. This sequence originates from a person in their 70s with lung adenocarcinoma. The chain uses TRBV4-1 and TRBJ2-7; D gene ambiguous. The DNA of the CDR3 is TGCGCCAGCAGCCAAACAGATTACTACGAGCAGTACTTC. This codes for CASSQTDYYEQYF.